What follows are 21 T cell receptor beta chains derived from one specimen sequenced in a study of cytomegalovirus exposure and HLA in healthy donors. PCR primers comprised 60 Vbeta and 13 Jbeta primers. The assay was immunoSEQ multiplex PCR, and TCRdb's table has in-frame clones only and misses some. This table has under 150,000 clones, 70% to 80% appearing once. The specimen sequenced was PBMCs. These receptors originate from a woman aged 60 to 75 in good health and CMV-seropositive.

CDR3 region: CASSLNFRETQYF. CDR3 in DNA: TGTGCCAGCAGCTTAAACTTCCGAGAGACCCAGTACTTC. The chain uses TRBV5-6 and TRBJ2-5; D not certain. This CDR3 spans 13 amino acids. Germline-derived CDR1 and CDR2 are SGHDT and YYEEEE. V gave up 2 bases and J gave up 4 bases, with 9 bases separating them.

The chain couples TRBV7-9 to TRBJ2-7, with D uncertain. Trimming shortened V by 5 bases and J by 0 bases, and 14 bases separated the two germline ends. Germline-derived CDR1 and CDR2 are SEHNR and FQNEAQ (reference sequence). The CDR3 extends over 15 amino acids. Here the CDR3 DNA reads TGTGCCAGCAGCCAGGAATCTGCCAACTCCTACGAGCAGTACTTC. It encodes CASSQESANSYEQYF. Filled out from reference TRBV7-9 and TRBJ2-7, the complete variable domain reads DTGVSQNPRHKITKRGQNVTFRCDPISEHNRLYWYRQTLGQGPEFLTYFQNEAQLEKSRLLSDRFSAERPKGSFSTLEIQRTEQGDSAMYLCASSQESANSYEQYFGPGTRLTVT.

The chain uses TRBV7-2 and TRBJ1-4; D unclear. The V gene's germline CDR1 is SGHTA and CDR2 FQGNSA. The CDR3 is made up of 14 amino acids. The V and J ends lost 0 bases and 6 bases respectively, with 8 bases between them. In DNA form, the CDR3 reads TGTGCCAGCAGCTTAGCTGGGCCTGATGAAAAACTGTTTTTT. This codes for CASSLAGPDEKLFF.

The V and J genes are TRBV27 and TRBJ2-5; 14 nucleotides align to TRBD2. Germline CDR1 and CDR2: MNHEY and SMNVEV (reference sequence). The CDR3 totals 17 residues. V shed 3 bases and J 4 bases; nucleotides not matched to a gene: 7. The CDR3: CASSFGTSGGGRETQYF. The CDR3 nucleotides read TGTGCCAGCAGTTTCGGGACTAGCGGGGGAGGAAGAGAGACCCAGTACTTC.

This clone was seen more than once but under ten times. This CDR3 is also generated by other DNA sequences in the sample. The chain links TRBV7-2 to TRBJ2-6; 9 bases map to TRBD1. After removal of 4 bases from V and 0 bases from J, the junction contained 10 bases not matched to a gene. Per germline, CDR1 SGHTA and CDR2 FQGNSA. The CDR3 length is 19 residues. The CDR3 is CASSSTGTGPTSGANVLTF. Here the CDR3 DNA reads TGTGCCAGCAGCTCGACCGGGACAGGGCCCACCTCTGGGGCCAACGTCCTGACTTTC.

V gene TRBV10-3 combines with J gene TRBJ2-5, with 9 bases lining up with TRBD1. Germline V gene lookup returns CDR1 ENHRY and CDR2 SYGVKD. V was pared by 6 bases and J by 0 bases, with 5 bases of the junction left unmatched. There are 15 residues in the CDR3. For the CDR3, the DNA is TGTGCCATCAGCTTTACAGGGGGCCACCAAGAGACCCAGTACTTC. Encoded protein: CAISFTGGHQETQYF.

The chain uses TRBV27 and TRBJ1-2; tentative D call: TRBD1 (5 bases). Germline values: CDR1 MNHEY, CDR2 SMNVEV (reference sequence). The CDR3 length is 14 residues. Trimming took 0 bases from V and 7 from J, leaving 12 bases between them. The CDR3 sequence is CASSLSEGIGGYTF. The CDR3 bases are TGTGCCAGCAGTTTATCGGAGGGGATCGGTGGCTACACCTTC.

This clone has only a few counts. This rearrangement joins TRBV7-6 to TRBJ2-1; 8 bases line up with TRBD2. V shed 1 base, J shed 6 bases, and the junction held 8 bases outside the gene matches. The CDR3 totals 16 residues. Per the germline V gene, CDR1 is SGHVS and CDR2 is FNYEAQ. The CDR3 protein is CASSLGSGGGINEQFF. The CDR3 coding sequence is TGTGCCAGCAGCTTAGGGTCTGGCGGGGGGATCAATGAGCAGTTCTTC.

In its sample, this clone was seen once. This sequence joins TRBV4-2 and TRBJ2-7, with TRBD2 as a possible D gene (5 bases). CDR1 is LGHNA and CDR2 is YNFKEQ in the germline V gene. Trimming took 4 bases from V and 0 from J, leaving 13 bases between them. The CDR3 loop spans 15 amino acids. The CDR3 nucleotides read TGTGCCAGCAGCCCCCAAACGGGGAGCTCCTACGAGCAGTACTTC. Protein sequence: CASSPQTGSSYEQYF.

The chain joins TRBV5-1 to TRBJ1-1; D possibly corresponds to TRBD1 (5 bases). The V gene's germline CDR1 is SGHRS and CDR2 YFSETQ. The CDR3 runs to 16 residues. Trimming cost V 0 bases and J 2 bases, with 14 bases left between them. DNA of the CDR3: TGCGCCAGCAGCTTGGATGGGGCCGGGAGAAACACTGAAGCTTTCTTT. Amino acid sequence: CASSLDGAGRNTEAFF.

The chain links TRBV11-2 to TRBJ2-7; 8 nucleotides agree with TRBD1. The V gene's germline CDR1 is SGHAT and CDR2 FQNNGV. J lost 4 bases, V lost 1 base, and 3 bases had no gene match. The CDR3 runs 14 residues. The CDR3 DNA sequence: TGTGCCAGCAGCTTAGGACAGGGGTTTTACGAGCAGTACTTC. Protein sequence: CASSLGQGFYEQYF.

This chain uses TRBV10-2 with TRBJ2-7, with 7 bases that match TRBD2. CDR3 length: 17 amino acids. Germline CDR1 and CDR2: WSHSY and SAAADI. V lost 5 bases to trimming and J lost 0 bases; unmatched junction nucleotides: 13. The CDR3 here is CASSQAQGPGGSYEQYF. The CDR3 DNA follows: TGCGCCAGCAGTCAGGCCCAGGGACCGGGGGGCTCCTACGAGCAGTACTTC.

The rearrangement uses TRBV7-9 and TRBJ2-1, with 10 nucleotides matching TRBD1. V lost 5 bases and J lost 7; bases outside the gene matches: 8. The CDR3 is made up of 15 amino acids. Germline V gives CDR1 SEHNR, CDR2 FQNEAQ (reference sequence). For the CDR3, the DNA is TGTGCCAGCAGCCGGGGACAGGGGATTAGGAATGAGCAGTTCTTC. This codes for CASSRGQGIRNEQFF.

Here the CDR3 DNA reads TGTGCCAGCAGCCAAGTGAGTGGAGTTAGCCAAGAGACCCAGTACTTC. This translates into CASSQVSGVSQETQYF. The chain recombines TRBV14 with TRBJ2-5, with unresolved D. The CDR3 length is 16 residues. V lost 1 base and J 1 base, leaving 13 bases between the germline ends. The germline V gene encodes CDR1 SGHDN and CDR2 FVKESK.

The rearrangement joins TRBV7-9 to TRBJ1-6; 7 nucleotides match TRBD1. The CDR3 is 14 residues long. The ends lost 3 bases at V and 9 bases at J; junction bases unmatched: 5. Per the germline V gene, CDR1 is SEHNR and CDR2 is FQNEAQ (reference sequence). The CDR3 is CASSFTGALSPLHF. The CDR3 region has the DNA TGTGCCAGCAGCTTTACAGGGGCCCTTTCACCCCTCCACTTT.

The chain uses TRBV19 and TRBJ2-2; unclear D gene. The germline V and J ends were trimmed by 5 bases and 6 bases, with 13 bases remaining between them. CDR1 and CDR2 (germline): LNHDA, SQIVND (reference sequence). There are 14 residues in the CDR3. CDR3 DNA: TGTGCCAGTAGTCTTCCCACCGCAGCCGGGGAGCTGTTTTTT. The encoded protein is CASSLPTAAGELFF.

This chain links TRBV6-5 with TRBJ2-7; 7 bases are shared with TRBD2. Losses at the gene ends were 4 bases for V and 2 bases for J; bases not matched to a gene: 11. The CDR3 contains 16 residues. CDR1 is MNHEY and CDR2 is SVGAGI in the germline V gene. The CDR3 nucleotides read TGTGCCAGCAGTTTCGATTCTAGCGGAAAACCCTACGAGCAGTACTTC. As protein: CASSFDSSGKPYEQYF.

A single count supports this clone. The chain recombines TRBV6-5 with TRBJ2-1; 10 bases map to TRBD1. The germline V gene has CDR1 MNHEY and CDR2 SVGAGI. With V trimmed by 2 bases and J by 10 bases, 5 bases remained unmatched. This CDR3 region has 14 residues. The CDR3 spells CASSYRTGGREQFF. The CDR3 DNA reads TGTGCCAGCAGTTACAGGACAGGGGGGCGCGAGCAGTTCTTC.

The genes are TRBV19 and TRBJ2-3, with D possibly TRBD2 on 5 matching bases. Trimming took 4 bases from V and 8 from J, leaving 16 bases between them. The germline gives CDR1 LNHDA, CDR2 SQIVND (reference sequence). The CDR3 consists of 14 residues. The CDR3 region is CASSTLALAGTQYF. The CDR3 DNA follows: TGTGCCAGTAGTACCCTCGCCCTAGCAGGTACGCAGTATTTT.

This clone appeared a single time. The chain couples TRBV10-1 to TRBJ2-5; maybe TRBD1 (5 bases). Per the germline V gene, CDR1 is WNHNN and CDR2 is SYGVQD (reference sequence). Trimming stripped 3 bases from V and 4 bases from J, with 15 bases between. The length of the CDR3 is 15 residues. CDR3 residues: CASSDPGAGIETQYF. The DNA for the CDR3 is TGCGCCAGCAGTGACCCTGGGGCAGGGATAGAGACCCAGTACTTC.

The chain carries TRBV7-6 and TRBJ1-1; TRBD1 might be the D (6 bases). Germline CDR1 reads SGHVS; CDR2 reads FNYEAQ. V shed 3 bases and J shed 6 bases, with 17 bases lying between them. CDR3 size: 15 residues. Written as DNA, the CDR3 is TGTGCCAGCAGCTTCGGACAGCCCCCCAATCCTGAAGCTTTCTTT. Residues: CASSFGQPPNPEAFF.